This T cell receptor (beta chain) was profiled in a study of blood T cells in healthy people across ages. Study overall: Through template switching, about one barcoded beta molecule was captured per two T cells, as measured in model experiments. Study-level points and caveats: A conclusive naive versus antigen-experienced comparison was prevented by the unsorted PBMCs. Per million T cells, TCR beta diversity dropped roughly linearly as age increased.

CDR3 length: 14 residues. The germline CDR1 and CDR2 sequences are SGHDT and YYEEEE. V lost 3 bases and J 8 bases, leaving 12 bases between the germline ends. In regard to this clonotype: Its target is unknown.

The authors ran a second PCR of 7 to 11 cycles using a sample-barcoded 5' primer and a J-beta primer mix. TCRdb reanalysed the 5' RACE reads using MiXCR and keeps one entry per CDR3 protein. The table has about 640,000 distinct CDR3 sequences, about 30% seen once; the top ten hold 15% to 19%. Collection of 8.5 to 10 milliliters of peripheral blood was performed for each donor. The chain links TRBV5-6 to TRBJ1-6; D is ambiguous. Input material: blood. The TCR was taken from a woman of 80 years or more in good health. The DNA for the CDR3 is TGTGCCAGCAGCTCCGGGAACGACCATTCACCCCTCCACTTT. This codes for CASSSGNDHSPLHF.